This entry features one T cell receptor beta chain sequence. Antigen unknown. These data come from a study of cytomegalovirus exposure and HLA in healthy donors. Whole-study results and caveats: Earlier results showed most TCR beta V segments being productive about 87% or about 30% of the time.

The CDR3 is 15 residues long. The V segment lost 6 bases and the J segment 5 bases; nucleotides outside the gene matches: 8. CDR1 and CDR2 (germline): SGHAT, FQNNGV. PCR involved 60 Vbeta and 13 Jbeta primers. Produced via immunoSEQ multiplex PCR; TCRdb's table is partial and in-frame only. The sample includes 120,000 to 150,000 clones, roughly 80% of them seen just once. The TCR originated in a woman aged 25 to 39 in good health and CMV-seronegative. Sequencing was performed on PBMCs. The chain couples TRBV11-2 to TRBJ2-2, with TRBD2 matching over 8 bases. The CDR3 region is CASRELAESTGELFF. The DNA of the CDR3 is TGTGCCAGCAGGGAACTAGCGGAGAGTACCGGGGAGCTGTTTTTT.